This TCR beta chain comes out of a study of Tregs in tolerant kidney transplant recipients. As to this clone: The target antigen is unknown.

Regarding the study as a whole: Tregs expanded with activated donor B cells seemed most donor-specific. This study did not directly address biological reproducibility. Some patients' samples used different primers over time, so nucleotide sequences weren't comparable.

CD4+CD25+CD127- Tregs, CD4+CD25- non-Tregs, CD4 and CD8 cells were sorted. Profiling relied on immunoSEQ multiplex PCR, and the TCRdb table lists in-frame clones only, not all of them. The sample records about 77,000 clones, roughly 98% being singletons. V lost 5 bases, J lost 5 bases, and 6 bases lay in between. Germline V CDR1 and CDR2: SGHTA, FQGNSA. The CDR3 spans 11 residues. The specimen comprised CD4+ T cells from blood, sampled before the transplant. The V and J genes are TRBV7-2 and TRBJ2-5; D is unresolved. The receptor was derived from a human donor who received a combined kidney and bone marrow transplant. The CDR3 reads CASSARETQYF. The DNA of the CDR3 is TGTGCCAGCAGCGCGAGGGAGACCCAGTACTTC.